The rows below give T cell receptor beta chains drawn from one sample of a study of blood T cell repertoires in COVID-19. Sequencing used immunoSEQ multiplex PCR; TCRdb keeps in-frame clones, though not all of them. This sample yields some 80,000 clones, of which around 83% are seen a single time; about a tenth belongs to the top ten. Sample: peripheral blood. The receptors were gathered from a man in his sixties with COVID-19, enrolled during active disease. Each CDR3 is given with its conserved first and last residue. Fields, in order: clone size, J gene, V gene, D gene, CDR3 length, CDR3 protein, CDR3 DNA. D genes are given only for firm matches. Part of the rows lack a size; the others show once, few, many or a class for expanded clones.

clone_size: -
j_call: TRBJ1-5
v_call: TRBV18
d_call: TRBD1
cdr3_length: 17
cdr3_aa: CASSRFSGTGRSQPQHF
cdr3_nt: TGTGCCAGCTCACGTTTTTCCGGGACAGGGCGGAGTCAGCCCCAGCATTTT

clone_size: -
j_call: TRBJ1-2
v_call: TRBV7-6
d_call: -
cdr3_length: 16
cdr3_aa: CAPKGQTLPPRRGYTF
cdr3_nt: TGTGCCCCGAAGGGGCAGACCTTACCCCCGAGGCGGGGCTACACCTTC

clone_size: -
j_call: TRBJ2-5
v_call: TRBV2
d_call: -
cdr3_length: 14
cdr3_aa: CASSEDTGQETQYF
cdr3_nt: TGTGCCAGCAGTGAAGACACAGGGCAAGAGACCCAGTACTTC

clone_size: -
j_call: TRBJ2-3
v_call: TRBV2
d_call: TRBD2
cdr3_length: 16
cdr3_aa: CASSGASGFSTDTQYF
cdr3_nt: TGTGCCAGCAGTGGGGCTAGCGGTTTTAGCACAGATACGCAGTATTTT

clone_size: -
j_call: TRBJ1-3
v_call: TRBV15
d_call: -
cdr3_length: 15
cdr3_aa: CATSPKRSSGNTIYF
cdr3_nt: TGTGCCACCAGCCCTAAGCGGAGTTCTGGAAACACCATATATTTT

clone_size: -
j_call: TRBJ2-3
v_call: TRBV7-6
d_call: -
cdr3_length: 14
cdr3_aa: CASSSTTLTDTQYF
cdr3_nt: TGTGCCAGCAGCTCGACAACCCTCACAGATACGCAGTATTTT

clone_size: once
j_call: TRBJ1-6
v_call: TRBV9
d_call: -
cdr3_length: 17
cdr3_aa: CASSKYRESSYNSPLHF
cdr3_nt: TGTGCCAGCAGCAAATACAGGGAAAGCTCCTATAATTCACCCCTCCACTTT

clone_size: -
j_call: TRBJ2-1
v_call: TRBV19
d_call: -
cdr3_length: 15
cdr3_aa: CASSIVWTADNEQFF
cdr3_nt: TGTGCCAGTAGTATCGTCTGGACAGCAGACAATGAGCAGTTCTTC

clone_size: -
j_call: TRBJ2-5
v_call: TRBV5-1
d_call: -
cdr3_length: 13
cdr3_aa: CASNFGQQETQYF
cdr3_nt: TGCGCCAGCAACTTTGGACAACAAGAGACCCAGTACTTC

clone_size: -
j_call: TRBJ1-2
v_call: TRBV21-1
d_call: -
cdr3_length: 18
cdr3_aa: CASSKPGQGALGPYGYTF
cdr3_nt: TGTGCCAGCAGCAAGCCGGGACAGGGAGCCCTCGGGCCCTATGGCTACACCTTC

clone_size: -
j_call: TRBJ1-3
v_call: TRBV7-6
d_call: -
cdr3_length: 16
cdr3_aa: CASSPMGGVSGNTIYF
cdr3_nt: TGTGCCAGCAGCCCCATGGGGGGGGTCTCTGGAAACACCATATATTTT

clone_size: -
j_call: TRBJ1-5
v_call: TRBV3-1/TRBV3-2
d_call: -
cdr3_length: 12
cdr3_aa: CASSVYSGPQHF
cdr3_nt: TGTGCCAGCAGCGTCTACAGTGGCCCCCAGCATTTT

clone_size: -
j_call: TRBJ1-2
v_call: TRBV3-1/TRBV3-2
d_call: -
cdr3_length: 16
cdr3_aa: CASSQVRINPNYGYTF
cdr3_nt: TGTGCCAGCAGCCAAGTCAGAATTAACCCTAACTATGGCTACACCTTC

clone_size: -
j_call: TRBJ2-2
v_call: TRBV2
d_call: -
cdr3_length: 12
cdr3_aa: CASSLDTGELFF
cdr3_nt: TGTGCCAGCAGTCTTGACACCGGGGAGCTGTTTTTT

clone_size: -
j_call: TRBJ2-7
v_call: TRBV6-1
d_call: TRBD1
cdr3_length: 15
cdr3_aa: CASSEVTGGTYEQYF
cdr3_nt: TGTGCCAGCAGTGAAGTGACAGGGGGAACGTACGAGCAGTACTTC

clone_size: -
j_call: TRBJ1-1
v_call: TRBV27
d_call: -
cdr3_length: 14
cdr3_aa: CASSLQTANTEAFF
cdr3_nt: TGTGCCAGCAGTTTACAGACAGCGAACACTGAAGCTTTCTTT

clone_size: once
j_call: TRBJ2-5
v_call: TRBV12-5
d_call: -
cdr3_length: 13
cdr3_aa: CASAFNIMETQYF
cdr3_nt: TGTGCTAGTGCCTTCAACATTATGGAGACCCAGTACTTC

clone_size: -
j_call: TRBJ1-6
v_call: TRBV5-4
d_call: TRBD1
cdr3_length: 14
cdr3_aa: CASRGTGVNSPLHF
cdr3_nt: TGTGCCAGCAGGGGGACAGGAGTTAATTCACCCCTCCACTTT

clone_size: -
j_call: TRBJ2-7
v_call: TRBV6-1
d_call: TRBD1
cdr3_length: 12
cdr3_aa: CASGQGNYEQYF
cdr3_nt: TGTGCCAGCGGACAGGGTAACTACGAGCAGTACTTC

clone_size: -
j_call: TRBJ2-1
v_call: TRBV5-1
d_call: TRBD2
cdr3_length: 18
cdr3_aa: CASSLGLAGGLSYNEQFF
cdr3_nt: TGCGCCAGCAGCTTGGGGCTAGCGGGAGGATTATCCTACAATGAGCAGTTCTTC

clone_size: -
j_call: TRBJ2-1
v_call: TRBV12-1
d_call: -
cdr3_length: 19
cdr3_aa: CASRFPLAGGRPGIIEQFF
cdr3_nt: TGTGCCAGCAGATTTCCTCTAGCGGGGGGACGGCCCGGTATTATTGAGCAGTTCTTC

clone_size: -
j_call: TRBJ1-1
v_call: TRBV7-3
d_call: TRBD1
cdr3_length: 13
cdr3_aa: CASSRDRDTEAFF
cdr3_nt: TGTGCCAGCAGCCGGGACAGGGACACTGAAGCTTTCTTT

clone_size: few
j_call: TRBJ2-5
v_call: TRBV5-1
d_call: TRBD2
cdr3_length: 18
cdr3_aa: CASSPGLAGGGSLETQYF
cdr3_nt: TGCGCCAGCAGCCCAGGACTAGCGGGGGGCGGATCTCTGGAGACCCAGTACTTC

clone_size: -
j_call: TRBJ2-3
v_call: TRBV28
d_call: TRBD1
cdr3_length: 14
cdr3_aa: CAGKGGTSTDTQYF
cdr3_nt: TGTGCCGGAAAAGGGGGCACTAGCACAGATACGCAGTATTTT

clone_size: -
j_call: TRBJ2-1
v_call: TRBV5-1
d_call: TRBD2
cdr3_length: 16
cdr3_aa: CASSLGGTSGSNEQFF
cdr3_nt: TGCGCCAGCAGCTTGGGGGGGACTAGCGGGAGTAATGAGCAGTTCTTC

clone_size: -
j_call: TRBJ2-1
v_call: TRBV29-1
d_call: -
cdr3_length: 14
cdr3_aa: CSAKNRDTYNEQFF
cdr3_nt: TGCAGCGCCAAAAACCGGGACACCTACAATGAGCAGTTCTTC

clone_size: -
j_call: TRBJ2-2
v_call: TRBV5-1
d_call: TRBD1
cdr3_length: 14
cdr3_aa: CASSPGQGHGELFF
cdr3_nt: TGCGCCAGCAGCCCCGGACAGGGTCACGGGGAGCTGTTTTTT

clone_size: -
j_call: TRBJ1-2
v_call: TRBV2
d_call: -
cdr3_length: 13
cdr3_aa: CASSRIGAGPGTF
cdr3_nt: TGTGCCAGCAGTAGGATCGGGGCGGGACCAGGCACCTTC

clone_size: -
j_call: TRBJ2-1
v_call: TRBV13
d_call: -
cdr3_length: 12
cdr3_aa: CASSLGVGTGLF
cdr3_nt: TGTGCCAGCAGCTTAGGGGTTGGGACTGGACTCTTC

clone_size: once
j_call: TRBJ2-2
v_call: TRBV11-3
d_call: -
cdr3_length: 16
cdr3_aa: CASSLSRQANTGELFF
cdr3_nt: TGTGCCAGCAGCTTATCCAGACAGGCGAACACCGGGGAGCTGTTTTTT

clone_size: -
j_call: TRBJ1-2
v_call: TRBV29-1
d_call: -
cdr3_length: 10
cdr3_aa: CSAPDRSYTF
cdr3_nt: TGCAGCGCTCCGGACAGAAGCTACACCTTC

clone_size: -
j_call: TRBJ1-5
v_call: TRBV19
d_call: -
cdr3_length: 14
cdr3_aa: CASSRGEGNQPQHF
cdr3_nt: TGTGCCAGTAGTAGGGGGGAAGGCAATCAGCCCCAGCATTTT

clone_size: -
j_call: TRBJ1-3
v_call: TRBV7-3
d_call: -
cdr3_length: 14
cdr3_aa: CASSSQGFGNTIYF
cdr3_nt: TGTGCCAGCAGCTCTCAGGGGTTCGGAAACACCATATATTTT

clone_size: few
j_call: TRBJ2-5
v_call: TRBV12-3/TRBV12-4
d_call: -
cdr3_length: 11
cdr3_aa: CASSFLETQYF
cdr3_nt: TGTGCCAGCAGTTTTCTGGAGACCCAGTACTTC

clone_size: -
j_call: TRBJ2-1
v_call: TRBV11-3
d_call: -
cdr3_length: 15
cdr3_aa: CASSLDGQTYNEQFF
cdr3_nt: TGTGCCAGCAGCTTAGACGGACAAACATACAATGAGCAGTTCTTC

clone_size: -
j_call: TRBJ2-3
v_call: TRBV28
d_call: TRBD2
cdr3_length: 16
cdr3_aa: CASSPIAGGRSDTQYF
cdr3_nt: TGTGCCAGCAGTCCCATAGCGGGGGGACGGTCAGATACGCAGTATTTT

clone_size: -
j_call: TRBJ2-5
v_call: TRBV6-5
d_call: TRBD1
cdr3_length: 14
cdr3_aa: CASSYQTGSETQYF
cdr3_nt: TGTGCCAGCAGCTACCAGACAGGGTCGGAGACCCAGTACTTC

clone_size: -
j_call: TRBJ1-1
v_call: TRBV7-2
d_call: TRBD1
cdr3_length: 15
cdr3_aa: CASSYEWTGDTEAFF
cdr3_nt: TGTGCCAGCAGCTACGAATGGACAGGGGATACTGAAGCTTTCTTT

clone_size: -
j_call: TRBJ2-6
v_call: TRBV4-1
d_call: -
cdr3_length: 18
cdr3_aa: CASSQDSDRNSGANVLTF
cdr3_nt: TGCGCCAGCAGCCAAGACTCTGACAGGAACTCTGGGGCCAACGTCCTGACTTTC

clone_size: -
j_call: TRBJ2-7
v_call: TRBV19
d_call: TRBD2
cdr3_length: 15
cdr3_aa: CASSLNSGSFHEQYF
cdr3_nt: TGTGCCAGTAGCTTGAATAGCGGGAGTTTCCACGAGCAGTACTTC

clone_size: -
j_call: TRBJ2-3
v_call: TRBV3-1/TRBV3-2
d_call: TRBD2
cdr3_length: 16
cdr3_aa: CASSQNSGRASDTQYF
cdr3_nt: TGTGCCAGCAGCCAGAATAGCGGGAGGGCCTCAGATACGCAGTATTTT

clone_size: -
j_call: TRBJ1-6
v_call: TRBV5-6
d_call: TRBD1
cdr3_length: 14
cdr3_aa: CASSPTGNQSPLHF
cdr3_nt: TGTGCCAGCAGCCCGACAGGGAACCAATCACCCCTCCACTTT

clone_size: -
j_call: TRBJ2-3
v_call: TRBV5-1
d_call: -
cdr3_length: 14
cdr3_aa: CASSLAAGADTQYF
cdr3_nt: TGCGCCAGCAGCTTAGCGGCCGGGGCAGATACGCAGTATTTT

clone_size: -
j_call: TRBJ1-1
v_call: TRBV28
d_call: -
cdr3_length: 15
cdr3_aa: CASLSGSRGNTEAFF
cdr3_nt: TGTGCCAGTTTGAGTGGCTCACGAGGGAACACTGAAGCTTTCTTT

clone_size: many
j_call: TRBJ1-6
v_call: TRBV21-1
d_call: -
cdr3_length: 15
cdr3_aa: CASSKDQTDNSPLHF
cdr3_nt: TGTGCCAGCAGCAAAGATCAGACAGATAATTCACCCCTCCACTTT

clone_size: -
j_call: TRBJ1-4
v_call: TRBV7-9
d_call: -
cdr3_length: 15
cdr3_aa: CASSLDVQSNEKLFF
cdr3_nt: TGTGCCAGCAGCTTAGATGTGCAGTCTAATGAAAAACTGTTTTTT

clone_size: -
j_call: TRBJ1-2
v_call: TRBV7-9
d_call: TRBD1
cdr3_length: 15
cdr3_aa: CASSFPGTGNYGYTF
cdr3_nt: TGTGCCAGCAGCTTCCCCGGGACAGGGAACTATGGCTACACCTTC

clone_size: once
j_call: TRBJ2-3
v_call: TRBV5-1
d_call: TRBD2
cdr3_length: 16
cdr3_aa: CASSLALAGVQDTQYF
cdr3_nt: TGCGCCAGCAGCTTGGCATTAGCGGGAGTACAAGATACGCAGTATTTT

clone_size: -
j_call: TRBJ1-1
v_call: TRBV27
d_call: -
cdr3_length: 15
cdr3_aa: CASSLTDRPNTEAFF
cdr3_nt: TGTGCCAGCAGTTTAACCGACAGGCCGAACACTGAAGCTTTCTTT

clone_size: -
j_call: TRBJ2-3
v_call: TRBV5-1
d_call: -
cdr3_length: 14
cdr3_aa: CASSLGLAQDTQYF
cdr3_nt: TGCGCCAGCAGCTTGGGGCTAGCACAAGATACGCAGTATTTT

clone_size: -
j_call: TRBJ1-2
v_call: TRBV7-9
d_call: -
cdr3_length: 14
cdr3_aa: CASSFSTEIFGYTF
cdr3_nt: TGTGCCAGCAGCTTTTCTACAGAAATTTTCGGCTACACCTTC

clone_size: -
j_call: TRBJ2-7
v_call: TRBV3-1/TRBV3-2
d_call: TRBD1
cdr3_length: 15
cdr3_aa: CASSPGQGVDIEQYF
cdr3_nt: TGTGCCAGCAGCCCGGGACAGGGGGTGGATATCGAGCAGTACTTC

clone_size: -
j_call: TRBJ2-1
v_call: TRBV19
d_call: TRBD1
cdr3_length: 16
cdr3_aa: CASNHLGTGGYNEQFF
cdr3_nt: TGTGCCAGTAACCACCTCGGGACAGGGGGCTACAATGAGCAGTTCTTC

clone_size: once
j_call: TRBJ2-7
v_call: TRBV5-1
d_call: -
cdr3_length: 12
cdr3_aa: CASSLDYYEQYF
cdr3_nt: TGCGCCAGCAGCTTAGACTATTACGAGCAGTACTTC

clone_size: -
j_call: TRBJ2-7
v_call: TRBV4-2
d_call: TRBD2
cdr3_length: 13
cdr3_aa: CASSQGLLGEQYF
cdr3_nt: TGTGCCAGCAGCCAGGGACTATTGGGGGAGCAGTACTTC

clone_size: few
j_call: TRBJ2-1
v_call: TRBV5-1
d_call: TRBD2
cdr3_length: 14
cdr3_aa: CASRTGGTYNEQFF
cdr3_nt: TGCGCCAGCAGGACGGGGGGAACCTACAATGAGCAGTTCTTC

clone_size: few
j_call: TRBJ2-2
v_call: TRBV1
d_call: -
cdr3_length: 17
cdr3_aa: CTSSQQDSGLHTGELFF
cdr3_nt: TGCACCAGCAGCCAACAAGACTCCGGTCTCCACACCGGGGAGCTGTTTTTT